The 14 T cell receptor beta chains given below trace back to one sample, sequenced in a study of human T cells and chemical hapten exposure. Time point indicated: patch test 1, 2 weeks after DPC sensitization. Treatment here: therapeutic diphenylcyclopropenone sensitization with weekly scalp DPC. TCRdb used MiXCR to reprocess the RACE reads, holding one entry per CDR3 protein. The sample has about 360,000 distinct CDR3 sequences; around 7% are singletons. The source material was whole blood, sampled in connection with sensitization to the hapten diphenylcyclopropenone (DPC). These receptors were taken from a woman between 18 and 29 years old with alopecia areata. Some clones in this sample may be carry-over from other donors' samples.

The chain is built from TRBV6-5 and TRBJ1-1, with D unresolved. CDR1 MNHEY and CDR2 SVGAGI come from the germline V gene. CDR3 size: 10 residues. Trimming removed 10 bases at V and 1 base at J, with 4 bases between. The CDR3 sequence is CATTNTEAFF. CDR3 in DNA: TGTGCCACCACGAACACTGAAGCTTTCTTT.

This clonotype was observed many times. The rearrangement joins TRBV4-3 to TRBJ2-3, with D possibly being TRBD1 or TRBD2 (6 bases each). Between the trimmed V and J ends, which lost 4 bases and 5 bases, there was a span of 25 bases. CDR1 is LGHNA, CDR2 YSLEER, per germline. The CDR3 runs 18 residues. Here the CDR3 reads CASSPLGPGANSGDTQYF. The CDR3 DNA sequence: TGCGCCAGCAGCCCCTTGGGGCCGGGGGCGAATTCGGGAGATACGCAGTATTTT.

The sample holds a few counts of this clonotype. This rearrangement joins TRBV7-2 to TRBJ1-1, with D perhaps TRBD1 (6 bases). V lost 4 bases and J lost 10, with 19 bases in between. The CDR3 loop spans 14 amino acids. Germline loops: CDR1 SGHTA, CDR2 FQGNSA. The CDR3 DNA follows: TGTGCCAGCAGCTATGACAGGCGGAGAACGGCAGCTTTCTTT. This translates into CASSYDRRRTAAFF. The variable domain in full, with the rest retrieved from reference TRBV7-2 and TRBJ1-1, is GAGVSQSPSNKVTEKGKDVELRCDPISGHTALYWYRQSLGQGLEFLIYFQGNSAPDKSGLPSDRFSAERTGGSVSTLTIQRTQQEDSAVYLCASSYDRRRTAAFFGQGTRLTVV.

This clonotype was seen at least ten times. The CDR3 nucleotides are TGTGCCAGCAGTCCTGGCCCAGGGCCCAACACTGAAGCTTTCTTT. This sequence encodes CASSPGPGPNTEAFF. The chain carries TRBV12-3 or TRBV12-4 and TRBJ1-1, with D maybe TRBD1 (5 bases). This CDR3 is 15 amino acids long. The V gene lost 5 bases and the J gene lost 2 bases, with 15 bases spanning the gap.

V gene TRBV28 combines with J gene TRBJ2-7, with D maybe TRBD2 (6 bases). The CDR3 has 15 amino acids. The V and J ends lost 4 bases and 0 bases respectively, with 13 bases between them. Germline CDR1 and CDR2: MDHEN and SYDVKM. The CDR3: CASSSVPGGSYEQYF. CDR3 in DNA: TGTGCCAGCAGTTCGGTACCCGGGGGCTCCTACGAGCAGTACTTC.

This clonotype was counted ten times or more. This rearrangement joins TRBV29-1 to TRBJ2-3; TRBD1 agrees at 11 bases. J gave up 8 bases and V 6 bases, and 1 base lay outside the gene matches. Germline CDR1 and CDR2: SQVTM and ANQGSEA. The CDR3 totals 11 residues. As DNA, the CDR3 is TGCAGCGTAGGACAGGGGGCTACGCAGTATTTT. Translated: CSVGQGATQYF.

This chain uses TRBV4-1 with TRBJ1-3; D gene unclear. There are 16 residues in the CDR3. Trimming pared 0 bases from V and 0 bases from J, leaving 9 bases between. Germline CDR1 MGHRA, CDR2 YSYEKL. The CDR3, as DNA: TGCGCCAGCAGCCAAGATAGTGGGTTCTCTGGAAACACCATATATTTT. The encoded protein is CASSQDSGFSGNTIYF.

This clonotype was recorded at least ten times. The CDR3 here is CASSLVSRDEQYF. CDR3 bases: TGTGCCAGCAGCTTAGTATCCAGGGACGAGCAGTACTTC. The chain links TRBV7-8 to TRBJ2-7; the D gene is possibly TRBD1 (5 bases). The ends were cut back, 1 base at V and 5 bases at J, with 9 bases in the middle. The CDR3 has 13 amino acids. The germline V gene has CDR1 SGHVS and CDR2 FQNEAQ.

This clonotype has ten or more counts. Written as DNA, the CDR3 is TGTGCCAGCAGTTTTAGTAGGGGGGATACGCAGTATTTT. Translating gives CASSFSRGDTQYF. This rearrangement joins TRBV28 to TRBJ2-3; D may be TRBD1 (6 bases). Germline loops: CDR1 MDHEN, CDR2 SYDVKM. Between the trimmed V and J ends, which lost 3 bases and 6 bases, there was a span of 10 bases. The CDR3 is 13 amino acids.

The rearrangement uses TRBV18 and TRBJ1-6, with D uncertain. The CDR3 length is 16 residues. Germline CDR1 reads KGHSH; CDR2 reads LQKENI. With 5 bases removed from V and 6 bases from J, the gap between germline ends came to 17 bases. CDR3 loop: CASSTSSGIGNSPLHF. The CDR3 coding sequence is TGTGCCAGCTCAACGAGTTCCGGGATCGGTAATTCACCCCTCCACTTT.

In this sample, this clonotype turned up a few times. The CDR3 DNA is TGTGCCAGCAGCCAAGGGGTAGCGGACTACTACGAGCAGTACTTC. It translates to CASSQGVADYYEQYF. This chain joins TRBV3-1 and TRBJ2-7; TRBD2 is a possible D gene (6 bases). The ends were cut back, 1 base at V and 3 bases at J, with 13 bases in the middle. This CDR3 is 15 amino acids long. Germline V lookup: CDR1 LGHDT, CDR2 YNNKEL (reference sequence).

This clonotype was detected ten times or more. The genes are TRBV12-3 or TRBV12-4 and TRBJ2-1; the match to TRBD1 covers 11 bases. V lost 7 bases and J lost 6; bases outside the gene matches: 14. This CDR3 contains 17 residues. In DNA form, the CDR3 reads TGTGCCAGCACACACTCCGGGACAGGGGGGCTAGTCAATGAGCAGTTCTTC. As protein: CASTHSGTGGLVNEQFF.

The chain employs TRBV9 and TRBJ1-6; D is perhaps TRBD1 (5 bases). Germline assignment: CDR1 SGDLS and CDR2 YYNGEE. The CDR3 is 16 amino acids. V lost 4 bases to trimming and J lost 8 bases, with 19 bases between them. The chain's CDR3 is CASSPLGGAPYSPLHF. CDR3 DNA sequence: TGTGCCAGCAGCCCCCTGGGAGGGGCCCCTTATTCACCCCTCCACTTT.

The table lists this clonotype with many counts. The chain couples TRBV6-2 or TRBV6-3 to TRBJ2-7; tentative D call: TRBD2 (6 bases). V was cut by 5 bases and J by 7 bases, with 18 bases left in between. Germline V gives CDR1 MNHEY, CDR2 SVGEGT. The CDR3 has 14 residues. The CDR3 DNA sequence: TGTGCCAGCAGTGGATCCGGGACTGCTCGGGAGCAGTACTTC. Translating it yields CASSGSGTAREQYF.